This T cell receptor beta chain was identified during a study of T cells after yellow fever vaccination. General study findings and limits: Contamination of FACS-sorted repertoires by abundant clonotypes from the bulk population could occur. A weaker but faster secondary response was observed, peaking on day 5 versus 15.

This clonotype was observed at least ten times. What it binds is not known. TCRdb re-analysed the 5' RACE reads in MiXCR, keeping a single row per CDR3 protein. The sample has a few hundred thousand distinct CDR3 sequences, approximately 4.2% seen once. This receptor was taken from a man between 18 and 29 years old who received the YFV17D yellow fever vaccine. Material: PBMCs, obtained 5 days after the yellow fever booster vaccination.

The chain's CDR3 is CASRRQGLNIQYF. The CDR3 DNA sequence: TGTGCCAGCAGGAGACAGGGGTTGAACATTCAGTACTTC. This rearrangement joins TRBV6-2 or TRBV6-3 to TRBJ2-4, with 8 bases identical to TRBD1. V lost 6 bases to trimming and J lost 7 bases; unmatched junction nucleotides: 5. This CDR3 spans 13 amino acids. CDR1 is MNHEY and CDR2 is SVGEGT in the germline V gene.